Included here is one TCR beta chain sequence, with context. The antigen is undetermined. This sample was included in a study of T cell responses to AZD1222 COVID-19 vaccine. Notes on the study in general: A reported finding is that nearly half of spike-specific TCRs target unmutated variant regions.

Here immunoSEQ multiplex PCR was the method, and the copy in TCRdb shows in-frame clones only, minus some. The repertoire has more than 50,000 clones, around 80% of them found once; the top ten carry 20%. Trimming cost V 4 bases and J 1 base, with 10 bases left between them. The CDR3 consists of 15 residues. Germline CDR1 is WNHNN and CDR2 is SYGVQD (reference sequence). This sample comprised peripheral blood, obtained on day 0 of AZD1222 vaccination. V usage is TRBV10-1 and J usage is TRBJ1-4; TRBD1 might be the D (5 bases). The sequence was obtained from an adult in good health. This CDR3 is CASSAAGKTNEKLFF. CDR3 nucleotide sequence: TGCGCCAGCAGTGCAGCAGGGAAAACTAATGAAAAACTGTTTTTT.